Below are 3 T cell receptor beta chains sequenced from a single sample in a study of memory CD4+ T cells and cytomegalovirus serostatus. Single viable CD3+CD4+CD8-CD45RO+ cells were sorted as the memory CD4+ T cells. Clones were sequenced by immunoSEQ multiplex PCR, and TCRdb holds only the in-frame ones, with some missing. The table shows about 45,000 clones, with just under 80% occurring only once. Specimen: memory CD4+ T cells from blood. The receptors were sampled from an adult in good health and CMV-seronegative.

V is TRBV7-8 and J is TRBJ1-1; TRBD1 might be the D (5 bases). Germline V gene data show CDR1 as SGHVS and CDR2 as FQNEAQ. The CDR3 has 13 amino acids. Trimming pared 6 bases from V and 2 bases from J, leaving 10 bases between. CDR3 protein: CASRWGQNTEAFF. The CDR3 region has the DNA TGTGCCAGCAGGTGGGGCCAAAACACTGAAGCTTTCTTT.

This sequence joins TRBV7-3 and TRBJ1-6, with D unclear. Deletions cut 4 bases from V and 8 bases from J, with 12 bases between. This CDR3 comprises 14 residues. The germline gives CDR1 SGHTA, CDR2 FQGTGA. In DNA form, the CDR3 reads TGTGCCAGCAGCTCCAGCGGGCGGGATTCACCCCTCCACTTT. Protein sequence: CASSSSGRDSPLHF.

V gene TRBV6-5 combines with J gene TRBJ1-5; the D gene is possibly TRBD1 (5 bases). CDR3 length: 14 residues. V lost 8 bases and J 2 bases, leaving 13 bases between the germline ends. CDR1 and CDR2 (germline): MNHEY, SVGAGI. CDR3 sequence reads: CASRGEAGNQPQHF. The CDR3 DNA reads as TGTGCCAGCCGGGGGGAGGCCGGCAATCAGCCCCAGCATTTT.